The rows below give T cell receptor beta chains drawn from one sample of a study of cytomegalovirus exposure and HLA in healthy donors. TCRdb's table, derived via immunoSEQ multiplex PCR, lists solely in-frame clones and lacks some. The sample has 100,000 to 150,000 clones, around four fifths seen once; the top ten hold roughly 1.1%. The specimen was PBMCs. The receptor source for this set is a boy younger than 18 in good health and CMV-seronegative. The CDR3 runs from the conserved cysteine through the conserved F or W. D genes are given only for firm matches. For some rows the clone size is stated as once, few or many, or as a class when expanded; others skip it.

d_gene: .
j_gene: TRBJ2-3
v_gene: TRBV30
abundance: .
CDR3aa: CAWSNAGADTQYF
CDR3nt: TGTGCCTGGAGTAACGCGGGCGCAGATACGCAGTATTTT

d_gene: .
j_gene: TRBJ2-1
v_gene: TRBV10-3
abundance: .
CDR3aa: CAISVGGDEQFF
CDR3nt: TGTGCCATCAGTGTTGGAGGGGATGAGCAGTTCTTC

d_gene: .
j_gene: TRBJ1-2
v_gene: TRBV7-2
abundance: .
CDR3aa: CASSLGGGRGEGYTF
CDR3nt: TGTGCCAGCAGCTTGGGGGGGGGAAGAGGTGAGGGCTACACCTTC

d_gene: .
j_gene: TRBJ2-1
v_gene: TRBV4-1
abundance: few
CDR3aa: CASSLLEGNEQFF
CDR3nt: TGCGCCAGCAGCCTCCTCGAGGGCAATGAGCAGTTCTTC

d_gene: .
j_gene: TRBJ2-1
v_gene: TRBV19
abundance: .
CDR3aa: CASTAQGGPYNEQFF
CDR3nt: TGTGCCAGTACCGCCCAGGGGGGCCCCTACAATGAGCAGTTCTTC

d_gene: TRBD1
j_gene: TRBJ1-1
v_gene: TRBV11-2
abundance: .
CDR3aa: CASRRVTGEMNTEAFF
CDR3nt: TGTGCCAGCAGGCGGGTGACAGGGGAAATGAACACTGAAGCTTTCTTT

d_gene: TRBD2
j_gene: TRBJ2-2
v_gene: TRBV5-4
abundance: .
CDR3aa: CASRGLAGAVGTGELFF
CDR3nt: TGTGCCAGCAGAGGACTAGCGGGAGCAGTCGGCACCGGGGAGCTGTTTTTT

d_gene: TRBD2
j_gene: TRBJ2-1
v_gene: TRBV4-1
abundance: once
CDR3aa: CASSHGTSAGANNEQFF
CDR3nt: TGCGCCAGCAGCCATGGGACTAGCGCGGGGGCTAACAATGAGCAGTTCTTC

d_gene: TRBD1
j_gene: TRBJ1-3
v_gene: TRBV5-1
abundance: .
CDR3aa: CASSSTGAGNTIYF
CDR3nt: TGCGCCAGCAGCTCGACAGGGGCTGGAAACACCATATATTTT

d_gene: TRBD2
j_gene: TRBJ2-2
v_gene: TRBV2
abundance: .
CDR3aa: CASRLAGNTGELFF
CDR3nt: TGTGCCAGCAGGCTAGCGGGGAACACCGGGGAGCTGTTTTTT

d_gene: TRBD2
j_gene: TRBJ2-1
v_gene: TRBV5-6
abundance: .
CDR3aa: CASALAGLSDEQFF
CDR3nt: TGTGCCAGCGCATTAGCGGGCCTCTCCGATGAGCAGTTCTTC

d_gene: TRBD2
j_gene: TRBJ2-4
v_gene: TRBV6-4
abundance: .
CDR3aa: CASSANRLAGVQYF
CDR3nt: TGTGCCAGCAGCGCCAACCGTTTAGCGGGCGTTCAGTACTTC

d_gene: .
j_gene: TRBJ1-2
v_gene: TRBV30
abundance: .
CDR3aa: CAWSVTGGQGSSSYTF
CDR3nt: TGTGCCTGGAGTGTAACGGGTGGGCAGGGGAGTAGTAGCTACACCTTC

d_gene: .
j_gene: TRBJ2-3
v_gene: TRBV10-3
abundance: .
CDR3aa: CAISSSTDTQYF
CDR3nt: TGTGCCATCAGCTCTTCCACAGATACGCAGTATTTT

d_gene: .
j_gene: TRBJ1-1
v_gene: TRBV18
abundance: .
CDR3aa: CASSPEATEAFF
CDR3nt: TGTGCCAGCTCACCAGAGGCCACTGAAGCTTTCTTT

d_gene: .
j_gene: TRBJ2-7
v_gene: TRBV21-1
abundance: .
CDR3aa: CASSQRTSDHYEQYF
CDR3nt: TGTGCCAGCAGCCAAAGGACTAGCGACCATTACGAGCAGTACTTC

d_gene: TRBD1
j_gene: TRBJ2-7
v_gene: TRBV6-5
abundance: .
CDR3aa: CASRFSTGGLREQYF
CDR3nt: TGTGCCAGCAGGTTCTCGACAGGGGGCCTTCGCGAGCAGTACTTC

d_gene: TRBD1
j_gene: TRBJ2-7
v_gene: TRBV7-2
abundance: once
CDR3aa: CASSYWTGSDEQYF
CDR3nt: TGTGCCAGCAGCTATTGGACAGGGAGCGACGAGCAGTACTTC

d_gene: TRBD1
j_gene: TRBJ1-2
v_gene: TRBV4-1
abundance: .
CDR3aa: CASSQDIGTGTYNYGYTF
CDR3nt: TGCGCCAGCAGCCAAGATATAGGGACAGGGACCTATAACTATGGCTACACCTTC

d_gene: .
j_gene: TRBJ2-7
v_gene: TRBV29-1
abundance: few
CDR3aa: CSVTDREDEQYF
CDR3nt: TGCAGCGTTACCGACAGGGAGGACGAGCAGTACTTC

d_gene: .
j_gene: TRBJ1-5
v_gene: TRBV7-8
abundance: .
CDR3aa: CASSGGFQPQHF
CDR3nt: TGTGCCAGCAGCGGGGGCTTTCAGCCCCAGCATTTT

d_gene: TRBD1
j_gene: TRBJ1-1
v_gene: TRBV29-1
abundance: once
CDR3aa: CSVEEQGLSMNTEAFF
CDR3nt: TGCAGCGTTGAAGAACAGGGGCTGTCGATGAACACTGAAGCTTTCTTT

d_gene: TRBD2
j_gene: TRBJ2-3
v_gene: TRBV6-4
abundance: few
CDR3aa: CASSVTSGSTDTQYF
CDR3nt: TGTGCCAGCAGTGTGACTAGCGGCAGCACAGATACGCAGTATTTT

d_gene: .
j_gene: TRBJ2-7
v_gene: TRBV7-9
abundance: .
CDR3aa: CASSRTSSYEQYF
CDR3nt: TGTGCCAGCAGCCGAACTAGTTCCTACGAGCAGTACTTC

d_gene: .
j_gene: TRBJ2-1
v_gene: TRBV4-3
abundance: .
CDR3aa: CASSQDRSSYNERFF
CDR3nt: TGCGCCAGCAGCCAAGATCGTAGCTCCTACAATGAGCGGTTCTTC

d_gene: .
j_gene: TRBJ1-1
v_gene: TRBV5-1
abundance: .
CDR3aa: CASSLGDIKDTEAFF
CDR3nt: TGCGCCAGCAGCTTGGGGGACATCAAGGACACTGAAGCTTTCTTT

d_gene: .
j_gene: TRBJ1-1
v_gene: TRBV5-5
abundance: .
CDR3aa: CASSLLTGWNTEAFF
CDR3nt: TGTGCCAGCAGCTTGCTAACCGGGTGGAACACTGAAGCTTTCTTT

d_gene: .
j_gene: TRBJ2-7
v_gene: TRBV12-5
abundance: .
CDR3aa: CASGLAPGVAYEQYF
CDR3nt: TGTGCTAGTGGTTTGGCCCCAGGGGTTGCCTACGAGCAGTACTTC

d_gene: .
j_gene: TRBJ1-1
v_gene: TRBV30
abundance: .
CDR3aa: CAWERGDTEAFF
CDR3nt: TGTGCCTGGGAACGGGGAGACACTGAAGCTTTCTTT

d_gene: TRBD2
j_gene: TRBJ2-2
v_gene: TRBV2
abundance: .
CDR3aa: CASRGVAGATGELFF
CDR3nt: TGTGCCAGCAGGGGGGTAGCGGGAGCCACCGGGGAGCTGTTTTTT

d_gene: TRBD1
j_gene: TRBJ1-2
v_gene: TRBV5-4
abundance: .
CDR3aa: CASSSTGAPNYGYTF
CDR3nt: TGTGCCAGCAGCTCCACAGGGGCTCCTAACTATGGCTACACCTTC

d_gene: .
j_gene: TRBJ2-6
v_gene: TRBV7-9
abundance: .
CDR3aa: CASSQERYSGANVLTF
CDR3nt: TGTGCCAGCAGCCAAGAGAGGTACTCTGGGGCCAACGTCCTGACTTTC

d_gene: TRBD2
j_gene: TRBJ2-7
v_gene: TRBV14
abundance: .
CDR3aa: CASSQGGGLAGGTYEQYF
CDR3nt: TGTGCCAGCAGCCAGGGAGGAGGACTAGCGGGAGGAACCTACGAGCAGTACTTC

d_gene: .
j_gene: TRBJ1-2
v_gene: TRBV6-5
abundance: .
CDR3aa: CASSLARGIYGYTF
CDR3nt: TGTGCCAGCAGTCTCGCTCGTGGCATCTATGGCTACACCTTC

d_gene: TRBD1
j_gene: TRBJ2-1
v_gene: TRBV7-9
abundance: .
CDR3aa: CASSLAGGQGGNEQFF
CDR3nt: TGTGCCAGCAGCTTAGCCGGGGGACAGGGGGGGAATGAGCAGTTCTTC

d_gene: .
j_gene: TRBJ2-3
v_gene: TRBV27
abundance: .
CDR3aa: CASSPQGSGVTDTQYF
CDR3nt: TGTGCCAGCAGTCCTCAAGGGTCAGGGGTTACAGATACGCAGTATTTT

d_gene: TRBD2
j_gene: TRBJ2-7
v_gene: TRBV18
abundance: .
CDR3aa: CASSRSGTSLSYEQYF
CDR3nt: TGTGCCAGCTCACGTTCCGGGACTAGCTTGTCCTACGAGCAGTACTTC

d_gene: TRBD2
j_gene: TRBJ2-1
v_gene: TRBV5-1
abundance: .
CDR3aa: CASSLNGAGGQFF
CDR3nt: TGCGCCAGCAGCTTGAACGGAGCGGGAGGGCAGTTCTTC

d_gene: .
j_gene: TRBJ1-2
v_gene: TRBV19
abundance: .
CDR3aa: CASTTPERYYGYTF
CDR3nt: TGTGCCAGTACCACCCCGGAGCGGTACTATGGCTACACCTTC